The TCR beta chain under discussion was sequenced for a study of T-cell memory formation after mild COVID-19. This clonotype was recorded a few times. Germline V lookup: CDR1 SGHRS, CDR2 YFSETQ. The CDR3 length is 14 residues. V was pared by 2 bases and J by 5 bases, with 13 bases between. TCRdb called the 5' RACE reads again in MiXCR, with one record for every CDR3 protein. The table includes over 150,000 distinct CDR3 sequences, 10% to 15% detected once. V and J are TRBV5-1 and TRBJ1-2; D gene ambiguous. The clonotype originates from a man younger than 35 who had mild COVID-19 (a few samples of this study predate the infection). Cell type and time point are not known. The source material was PBMCs or a T cell subset sorted from them (not recorded which). This CDR3 reads CASSFGEAGYGYTF. CDR3 nucleotides: TGCGCCAGCAGCTTTGGGGAAGCGGGATATGGCTACACCTTC.